These 20 T cell receptor beta chains were all obtained from the same sample, sequenced in a study of beta chain features in type 1 diabetes. Study-level results: Type 1 diabetes patients showed a moderate but significant shortening of TCRB CDR3s in all four CD4+ subsets.

What these receptors recognize is not known. Reverse transcription of all isolated RNA meant that expressed TCRB transcripts were sequenced. TCRdb's table, derived via immunoSEQ multiplex PCR, lists solely in-frame clones and lacks some. The sample lists 640,000 or so clones, roughly 12% occurring once. Specimen: naive CD4+ T cells from blood. The origin of the receptors is a young man with type 1 diabetes.

V and J are TRBV5-4 and TRBJ2-4, with D possibly matching TRBD1 (5 bases). V was shortened by 0 bases and J by 7 bases, with 14 bases between the two germline ends. Germline values: CDR1 SGHNT, CDR2 YYREEE (reference sequence). There are 15 residues in the CDR3. The CDR3 DNA reads TGTGCCAGCAGCTTGGAAGGACAATTAGCCAACATTCAGTACTTC. Protein: CASSLEGQLANIQYF.

This clone appeared a few times. V is TRBV29-1 and J is TRBJ2-3; unclear D gene. CDR1 is SQVTM, CDR2 ANQGSEA, per germline. The CDR3 length is 13 residues. Between the trimmed V and J ends, which lost 4 bases and 2 bases, there was a span of 10 bases. The CDR3 DNA reads TGCAGCGTTGCAGGCAGATTCACAGATACGCAGTATTTT. Protein sequence: CSVAGRFTDTQYF.

This clone was observed a handful of times. The chain couples TRBV30 to TRBJ1-6, with D unresolved. The V gene lost 4 bases and the J gene lost 5 bases, with 9 bases spanning the gap. CDR1 and CDR2 from the germline V gene are GTSNPN and SVGIG (reference sequence). The length of the CDR3 is 13 residues. CDR3 DNA sequence: TGTGCCTGGATGGCGGGTAATAATTCACCCCTCCACTTT. It yields the protein CAWMAGNNSPLHF.

V is TRBV7-9 and J is TRBJ2-1; no clear D. The CDR3 extends over 14 amino acids. V was pared by 11 bases and J by 5 bases, with 19 bases between. Germline CDR1 is SEHNR and CDR2 is FQNEAQ (reference sequence). The CDR3: CAYRALASNNEQFF. CDR3 coding DNA: TGTGCCTACCGAGCACTTGCGTCGAACAATGAGCAGTTCTTC.

This sequence joins TRBV5-6 and TRBJ1-6; D perhaps matches TRBD1 (6 bases). The germline V gene has CDR1 SGHDT and CDR2 YYEEEE. This CDR3 region has 16 residues. Trimming left V 4 bases short and J 0 bases short, with 11 bases between. The chain's CDR3 is CASSRTGSSYNSPLHF. The CDR3 bases are TGTGCCAGCAGCCGTACAGGGAGCTCCTATAATTCACCCCTCCACTTT.

The rearrangement joins TRBV29-1 to TRBJ1-4; D is uncertain. V gave up 6 bases and J gave up 12 bases, with 14 bases separating them. The CDR3 has 11 residues. The germline gives CDR1 SQVTM, CDR2 ANQGSEA. CDR3 in DNA: TGCAGCGTAGCTACGGGCGTGGAACTGTTTTTT. As protein: CSVATGVELFF.

The rearrangement joins TRBV9 to TRBJ2-1; 7 bases line up with TRBD1. The V and J ends lost 6 bases and 0 bases, in that order; junction bases with no gene match: 6. This CDR3 comprises 15 residues. The germline V gene encodes CDR1 SGDLS and CDR2 YYNGEE. The CDR3 nucleotides read TGTGCCAGCACAGTACAGGGGAGCTCCTACAATGAGCAGTTCTTC. Translated: CASTVQGSSYNEQFF. Together with reference TRBV9 and TRBJ2-1, the CDR3 gives the full variable domain: DSGVTQTPKHLITATGQRVTLRCSPRSGDLSVYWYQQSLDQGLQFLIQYYNGEERAKGNILERFSAQQFPDLHSELNLSSLELGDSALYFCASTVQGSSYNEQFFGPGTRLTVL.

The chain carries TRBV4-1 and TRBJ2-7; TRBD1 aligns across 7 bases. Germline CDR1 reads MGHRA; CDR2 reads YSYEKL. The CDR3 loop spans 15 amino acids. V lost 0 bases and J lost 1; bases outside the gene matches: 3. The CDR3 DNA sequence: TGCGCCAGCAGCCAAGATAGACAGGGATCCTACGAGCAGTACTTC. It encodes CASSQDRQGSYEQYF.

This clone was recorded a few times. The CDR3 spells CAWSFTGTSGKLFF. The CDR3 DNA is TGTGCCTGGAGTTTTACCGGGACATCAGGAAAACTGTTTTTT. V usage is TRBV30 and J usage is TRBJ1-4, with a tentative D call TRBD1 (6 bases). In germline, CDR1 is GTSNPN, CDR2 SVGIG (reference sequence). The CDR3 totals 14 residues. V lost 2 bases, J lost 10 bases, and 17 bases lay in between. The variable domain in full, completed from reference TRBV30 and TRBJ1-4, reads SQTIHQWPATLVQPVGSPLSLECTVEGTSNPNLYWYRQAAGRGLQLLFYSVGIGQISSEVPQNLSASRPQDRQFILSSKKLLLSDSGFYLCAWSFTGTSGKLFFGSGTQLSVL.

This chain links TRBV6-1 with TRBJ2-1, with TRBD2 matching over 9 bases. Germline assignment: CDR1 MNHNS and CDR2 SASEGT. V was pared by 7 bases and J by 8 bases, with 3 bases of the junction left unmatched. The CDR3 runs 12 residues. The CDR3 region is CASTTSGDEQFF. As DNA, the CDR3 is TGTGCCAGCACGACTAGCGGCGATGAGCAGTTCTTC.

With regard to this clone: The same CDR3 can be traced to other DNA sequences in this sample. This chain connects TRBV9 to TRBJ2-7, with no clear D. The CDR3 runs to 14 residues. The germline V gene has CDR1 SGDLS and CDR2 YYNGEE. V was pared by 4 bases and J by 0 bases, with 11 bases between. In nucleotides, the CDR3 is TGTGCCAGCAGCCGGTCCGGAAGCTCCTACGAGCAGTACTTC. Translating it yields CASSRSGSSYEQYF. Together with reference TRBV9 and TRBJ2-7, the CDR3 gives the full variable domain: DSGVTQTPKHLITATGQRVTLRCSPRSGDLSVYWYQQSLDQGLQFLIQYYNGEERAKGNILERFSAQQFPDLHSELNLSSLELGDSALYFCASSRSGSSYEQYFGPGTRLTVT.

The chain joins TRBV28 to TRBJ2-6; D is undetermined. Germline lookup yields CDR1 MDHEN and CDR2 SYDVKM. The CDR3 totals 16 residues. The V end lost 3 bases, the J end lost 2 bases, and 11 bases lay between the germline ends. DNA of the CDR3: TGTGCCAGCAGTTTTGCCGACTGGGCTGGGGCCAACGTCCTGACTTTC. It is translated as CASSFADWAGANVLTF.

This clone was seen more than once but under ten times. The chain uses TRBV2 and TRBJ1-1; D possibly corresponds to TRBD1 (5 bases). CDR1 SNHLY and CDR2 FYNNEI come from the germline V gene. The CDR3 covers 15 residues. The V gene lost 8 bases and the J gene lost 2 bases, with 18 bases spanning the gap. The CDR3, as DNA: TGTGCCAGCGGGGAGACAGCCCCATCCAACACTGAAGCTTTCTTT. Translated, it gives CASGETAPSNTEAFF.

V and J are TRBV19 and TRBJ2-3; a weak D match, TRBD1 (6 bases). V was trimmed by 8 bases and J by 6 bases, leaving 15 bases between them. The CDR3 is made up of 13 amino acids. Per germline, CDR1 LNHDA and CDR2 SQIVND (reference sequence). The CDR3, as DNA: TGTGCCAGTGGACAGTTCGGTTCGGATACGCAGTATTTT. Its translation is CASGQFGSDTQYF.

The chain is built from TRBV18 and TRBJ1-2, with a weak D call TRBD1 (6 bases). The CDR3 sequence is 14 residues long. Between the trimmed V and J ends, which lost 8 bases and 5 bases, there was a span of 18 bases. Germline V gene data show CDR1 as KGHSH and CDR2 as LQKENI. CDR3: CASRTSGVEYGYTF. CDR3 sequence (DNA): TGTGCCAGCCGGACTTCAGGGGTTGAGTATGGCTACACCTTC.

This clone showed up just a few times. The chain joins TRBV4-1 to TRBJ1-6, with a possible D match to TRBD1 (5 bases). The CDR3 runs 17 residues. Between the trimmed V and J ends, which lost 0 bases and 6 bases, there was a span of 15 bases. CDR1 and CDR2 (germline): MGHRA, YSYEKL. CDR3 nucleotide sequence: TGCGCCAGCAGCCAAGATAAAATAAGCAGGGCTAATTCACCCCTCCACTTT. Its protein is CASSQDKISRANSPLHF.

This chain links TRBV6-1 with TRBJ1-6, with 8 bases matching TRBD1. The CDR3 totals 14 residues. The germline V gene encodes CDR1 MNHNS and CDR2 SASEGT. The V gene end was trimmed by 2 bases and the J gene end by 7 bases; junction bases not matched to a gene: 1. The CDR3 loop reads CASSERQGNSPLHF. The CDR3, as DNA: TGTGCCAGCAGTGAACGACAGGGGAATTCACCCCTCCACTTT.

There are a few counts of this clone. This chain joins TRBV7-2 and TRBJ2-3, with D hard to call. The germline gives CDR1 SGHTA, CDR2 FQGNSA. The V end was cut by 5 bases, the J end by 0 bases, with 12 bases between. CDR3 length equals 15 residues. The CDR3 bases are TGTGCCAGCAGCGAAGACGCTGGGAGCACAGATACGCAGTATTTT. Translation gives CASSEDAGSTDTQYF.

As regards this clone: This same CDR3 is encoded by further DNA sequences in the sample. The V gene is TRBV5-4, the J gene TRBJ2-3; perhaps TRBD1 as D (6 bases). The CDR3 spans 15 residues. Trimming removed 0 bases from V and 1 base from J, with 9 bases in between. Germline V gives CDR1 SGHNT, CDR2 YYREEE (reference sequence). The CDR3 region is CASSLGAGGTDTQYF. The DNA for the CDR3 is TGTGCCAGCAGCTTGGGTGCAGGGGGCACAGATACGCAGTATTTT.

This clone showed up just a few times. The chain combines TRBV6-1 with TRBJ1-3; D is ambiguous. Germline CDR1 MNHNS, CDR2 SASEGT. The V end was cut by 2 bases, the J end by 0 bases, with 5 bases between. The CDR3 contains 14 residues. DNA for the CDR3: TGTGCCAGCAGTGAATGGAACTCTGGAAACACCATATATTTT. Protein: CASSEWNSGNTIYF.